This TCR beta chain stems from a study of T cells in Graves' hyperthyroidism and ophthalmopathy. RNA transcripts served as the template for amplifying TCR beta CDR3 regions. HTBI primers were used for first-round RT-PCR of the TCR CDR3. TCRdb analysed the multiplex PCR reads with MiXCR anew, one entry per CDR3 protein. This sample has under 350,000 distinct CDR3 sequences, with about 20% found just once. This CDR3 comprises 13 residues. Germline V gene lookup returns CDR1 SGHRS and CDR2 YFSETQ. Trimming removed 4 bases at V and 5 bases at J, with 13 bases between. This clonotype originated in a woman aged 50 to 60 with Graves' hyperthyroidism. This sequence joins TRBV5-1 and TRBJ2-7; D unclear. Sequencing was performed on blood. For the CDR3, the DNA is TGCGCCAGCAGCGCCCAGCCTGTCAACGAGCAGTACTTC. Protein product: CASSAQPVNEQYF. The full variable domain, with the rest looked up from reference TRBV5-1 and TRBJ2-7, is KAGVTQTPRYLIKTRGQQVTLSCSPISGHRSVSWYQQTPGQGLQFLFEYFSETQRNKGNFPGRFSGRQFSNSRSEMNVSTLELGDSALYLCASSAQPVNEQYFGPGTRLTVT.